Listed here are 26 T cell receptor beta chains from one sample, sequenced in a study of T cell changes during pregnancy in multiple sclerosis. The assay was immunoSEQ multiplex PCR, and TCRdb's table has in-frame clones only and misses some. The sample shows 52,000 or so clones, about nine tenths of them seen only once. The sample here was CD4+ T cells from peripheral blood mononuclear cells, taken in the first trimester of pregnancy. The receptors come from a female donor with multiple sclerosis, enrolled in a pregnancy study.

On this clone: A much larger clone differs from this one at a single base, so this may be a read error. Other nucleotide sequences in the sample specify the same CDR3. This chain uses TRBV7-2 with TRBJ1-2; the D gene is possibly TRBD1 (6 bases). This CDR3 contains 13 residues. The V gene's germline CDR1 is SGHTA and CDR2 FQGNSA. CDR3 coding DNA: TGTGCCAGCAGCTTAGAACAGGGCTATGGCTATACCTTC. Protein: CASSLEQGYGYTF. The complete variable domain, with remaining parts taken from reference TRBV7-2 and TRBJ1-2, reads GAGVSQSPSNKVTEKGKDVELRCDPISGHTALYWYRQSLGQGLEFLIYFQGNSAPDKSGLPSDRFSAERTGGSVSTLTIQRTQQEDSAVYLCASSLEQGYGYTFGSGTRLTVV.

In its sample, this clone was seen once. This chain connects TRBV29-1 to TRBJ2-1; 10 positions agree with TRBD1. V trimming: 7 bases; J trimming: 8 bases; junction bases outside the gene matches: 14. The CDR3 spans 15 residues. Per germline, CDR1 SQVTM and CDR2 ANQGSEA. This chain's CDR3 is CSGYALDRGSYEQFF. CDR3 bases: TGCAGCGGCTACGCATTGGACAGGGGGTCCTATGAGCAGTTCTTC.

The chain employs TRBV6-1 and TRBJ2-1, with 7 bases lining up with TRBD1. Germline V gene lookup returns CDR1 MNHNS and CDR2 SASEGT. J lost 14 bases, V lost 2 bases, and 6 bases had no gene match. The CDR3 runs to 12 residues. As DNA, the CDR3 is TGTGCCAGCAGTGAAAACCAGGGGGTTGAGTTCTTC. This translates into CASSENQGVEFF.

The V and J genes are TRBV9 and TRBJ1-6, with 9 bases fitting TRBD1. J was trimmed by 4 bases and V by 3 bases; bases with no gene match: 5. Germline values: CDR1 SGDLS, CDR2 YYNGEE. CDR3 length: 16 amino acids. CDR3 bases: TGTGCCAGCAGCGGCGGGACAGGGTTTTATAATTCACCCCTCCACTTT. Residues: CASSGGTGFYNSPLHF.

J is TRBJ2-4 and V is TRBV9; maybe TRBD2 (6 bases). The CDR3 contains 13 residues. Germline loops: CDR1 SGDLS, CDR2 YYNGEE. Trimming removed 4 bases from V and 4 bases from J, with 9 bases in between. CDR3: CASSRDFKNIQYF. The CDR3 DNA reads TGTGCCAGCAGCAGGGACTTTAAAAACATTCAGTACTTC.

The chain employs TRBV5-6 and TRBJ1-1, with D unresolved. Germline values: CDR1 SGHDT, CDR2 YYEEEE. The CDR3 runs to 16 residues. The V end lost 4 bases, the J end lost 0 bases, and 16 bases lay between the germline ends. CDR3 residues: CASSAAESLMNTEAFF. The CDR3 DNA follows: TGTGCCAGCAGCGCCGCTGAGTCACTTATGAACACTGAAGCTTTCTTT.

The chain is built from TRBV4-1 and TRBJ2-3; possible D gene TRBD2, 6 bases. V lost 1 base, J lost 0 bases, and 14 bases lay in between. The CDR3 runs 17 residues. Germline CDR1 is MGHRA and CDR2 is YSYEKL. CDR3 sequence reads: CASSQVLVGTSTDTQYF. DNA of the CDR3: TGCGCCAGCAGCCAAGTCTTAGTGGGGACTAGCACAGATACGCAGTATTTT.

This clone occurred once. For the CDR3, the DNA is TGCGCCAGCAGCCAAACTAGTTGGGAGACCCAGTACTTC. It encodes CASSQTSWETQYF. This chain joins TRBV4-1 and TRBJ2-5; perhaps TRBD2 as D (5 bases). The CDR3 spans 13 residues. V gave up 2 bases and J gave up 5 bases, with 9 bases separating them. CDR1 and CDR2 (germline): MGHRA, YSYEKL.

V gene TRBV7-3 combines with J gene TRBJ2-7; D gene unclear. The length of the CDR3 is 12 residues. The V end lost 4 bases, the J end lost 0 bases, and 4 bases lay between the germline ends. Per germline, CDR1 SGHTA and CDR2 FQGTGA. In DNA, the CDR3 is TGTGCCAGCAGCTACTCCTCCTACGAGCAGTACTTC. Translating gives CASSYSSYEQYF.

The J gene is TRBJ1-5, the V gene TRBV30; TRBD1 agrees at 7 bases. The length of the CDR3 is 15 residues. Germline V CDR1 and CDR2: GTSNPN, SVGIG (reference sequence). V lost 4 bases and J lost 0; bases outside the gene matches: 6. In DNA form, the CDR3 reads TGTGCCTGGAACCGACAGGGATATAGCAATCAGCCCCAGCATTTT. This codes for CAWNRQGYSNQPQHF.

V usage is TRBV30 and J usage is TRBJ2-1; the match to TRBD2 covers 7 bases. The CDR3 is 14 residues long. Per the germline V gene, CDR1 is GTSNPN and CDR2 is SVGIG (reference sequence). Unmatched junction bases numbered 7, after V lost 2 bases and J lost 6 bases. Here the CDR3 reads CAWSSRGSPNEQFF. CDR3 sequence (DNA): TGTGCCTGGAGTTCCCGCGGGAGCCCCAATGAGCAGTTCTTC.

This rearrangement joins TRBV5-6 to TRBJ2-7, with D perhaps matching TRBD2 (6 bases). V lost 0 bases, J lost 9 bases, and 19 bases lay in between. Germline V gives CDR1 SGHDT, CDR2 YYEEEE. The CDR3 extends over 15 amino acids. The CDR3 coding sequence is TGTGCCAGCAGCTTGGCCCAGGAGGGGCGCCGTTTGCAGTACTTC. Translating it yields CASSLAQEGRRLQYF.

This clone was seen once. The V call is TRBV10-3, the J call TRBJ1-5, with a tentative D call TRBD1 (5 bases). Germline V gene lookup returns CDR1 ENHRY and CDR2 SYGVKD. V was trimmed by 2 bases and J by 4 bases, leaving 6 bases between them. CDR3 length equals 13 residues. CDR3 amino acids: CAISEGANQPQHF. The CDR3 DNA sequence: TGTGCCATCAGTGAGGGGGCGAATCAGCCCCAGCATTTT.

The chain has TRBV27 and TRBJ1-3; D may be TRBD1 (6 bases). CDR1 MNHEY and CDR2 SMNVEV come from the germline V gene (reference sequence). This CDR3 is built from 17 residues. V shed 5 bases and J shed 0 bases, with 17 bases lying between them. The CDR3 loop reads CASSPAGTRSSGNTIYF. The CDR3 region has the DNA TGTGCCAGCAGTCCAGCCGGGACACGTAGCTCTGGAAACACCATATATTTT.

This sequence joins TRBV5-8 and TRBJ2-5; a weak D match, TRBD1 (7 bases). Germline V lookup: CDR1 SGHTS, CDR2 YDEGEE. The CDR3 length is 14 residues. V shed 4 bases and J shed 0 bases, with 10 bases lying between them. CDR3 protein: CASSAGQNQETQYF. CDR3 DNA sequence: TGTGCCAGCAGCGCGGGACAGAACCAAGAGACCCAGTACTTC. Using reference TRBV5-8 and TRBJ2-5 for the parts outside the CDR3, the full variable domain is EAGVTQSPTHLIKTRGQQATLRCSPISGHTSVYWYQQALGLGLQFLLWYDEGEERNRGNFPPRFSGRQFPNYSSELNVNALELEDSALYLCASSAGQNQETQYFGPGTRLLVL.

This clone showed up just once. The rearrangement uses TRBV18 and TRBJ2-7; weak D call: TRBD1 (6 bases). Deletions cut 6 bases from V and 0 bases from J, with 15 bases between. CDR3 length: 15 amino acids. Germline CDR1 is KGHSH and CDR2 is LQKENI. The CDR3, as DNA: TGTGCCAGCTCGCGCACACAGGGAAGCTCCTACGAGCAGTACTTC. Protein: CASSRTQGSSYEQYF.

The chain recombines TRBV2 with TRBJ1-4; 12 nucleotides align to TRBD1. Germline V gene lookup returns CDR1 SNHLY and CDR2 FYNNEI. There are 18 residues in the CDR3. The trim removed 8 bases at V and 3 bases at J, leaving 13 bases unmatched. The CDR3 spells CASPLIGGQGASNEKLFF. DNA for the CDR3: TGTGCCAGCCCTCTAATCGGGGGACAGGGGGCATCTAATGAAAAACTGTTTTTT.

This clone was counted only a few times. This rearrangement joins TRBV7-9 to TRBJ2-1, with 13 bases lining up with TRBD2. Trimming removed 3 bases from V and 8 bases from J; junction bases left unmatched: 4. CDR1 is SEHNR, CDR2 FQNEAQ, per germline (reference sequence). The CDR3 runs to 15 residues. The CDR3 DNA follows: TGTGCCAGCAGCTTCGGACTAGCGGGAGTGGATGAGCAGTTCTTC. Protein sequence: CASSFGLAGVDEQFF.

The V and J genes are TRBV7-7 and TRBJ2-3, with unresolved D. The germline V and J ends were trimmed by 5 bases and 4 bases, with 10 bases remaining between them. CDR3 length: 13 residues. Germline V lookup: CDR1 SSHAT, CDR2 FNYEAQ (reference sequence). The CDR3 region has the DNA TGTGCCAGCAGCAATTGGGCAGCAGATACGCAGTATTTT. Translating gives CASSNWAADTQYF.

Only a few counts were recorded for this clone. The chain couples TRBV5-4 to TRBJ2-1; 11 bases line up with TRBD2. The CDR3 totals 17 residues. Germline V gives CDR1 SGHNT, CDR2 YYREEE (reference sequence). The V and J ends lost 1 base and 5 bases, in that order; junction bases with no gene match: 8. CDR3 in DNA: TGTGCCAGCAGCTTGTCCATAGCGGGAGGGCAAAACAATGAGCAGTTCTTC. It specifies CASSLSIAGGQNNEQFF. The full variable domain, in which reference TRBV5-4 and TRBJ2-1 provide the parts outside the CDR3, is ETGVTQSPTHLIKTRGQQVTLRCSSQSGHNTVSWYQQALGQGPQFIFQYYREEENGRGNFPPRFSGLQFPNYSSELNVNALELDDSALYLCASSLSIAGGQNNEQFFGPGTRLTVL.

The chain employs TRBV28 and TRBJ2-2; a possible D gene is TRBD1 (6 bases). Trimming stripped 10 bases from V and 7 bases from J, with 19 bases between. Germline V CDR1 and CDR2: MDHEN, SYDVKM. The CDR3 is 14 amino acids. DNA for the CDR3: TGTGCCACTAATCCCTCAGGGGCAAGCGGGGAGCTGTTTTTT. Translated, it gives CATNPSGASGELFF. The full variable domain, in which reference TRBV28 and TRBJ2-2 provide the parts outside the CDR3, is DVKVTQSSRYLVKRTGEKVFLECVQDMDHENMFWYRQDPGLGLRLIYFSYDVKMKEKGDIPEGYSVSREKKERFSLILESASTNQTSMYLCATNPSGASGELFFGEGSRLTVL.

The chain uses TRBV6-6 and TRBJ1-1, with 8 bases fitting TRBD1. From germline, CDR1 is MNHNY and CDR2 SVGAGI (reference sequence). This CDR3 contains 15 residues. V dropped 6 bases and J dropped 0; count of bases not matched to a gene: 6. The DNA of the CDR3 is TGTGCCAGCAGGGACAGGGAGGCTGTGAACACTGAAGCTTTCTTT. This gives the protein CASRDREAVNTEAFF.

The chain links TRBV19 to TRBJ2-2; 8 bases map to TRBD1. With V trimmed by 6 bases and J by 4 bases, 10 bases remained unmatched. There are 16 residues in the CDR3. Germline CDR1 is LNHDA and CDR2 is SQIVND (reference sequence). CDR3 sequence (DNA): TGTGCCAGTAGCCCAGGGGGCCCTCCCTTCACCGGGGAGCTGTTTTTT. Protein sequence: CASSPGGPPFTGELFF.

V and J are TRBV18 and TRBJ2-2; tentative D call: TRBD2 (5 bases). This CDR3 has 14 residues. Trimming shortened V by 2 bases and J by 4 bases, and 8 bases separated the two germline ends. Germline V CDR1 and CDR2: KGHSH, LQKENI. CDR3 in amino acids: CASSPFRGTGELFF. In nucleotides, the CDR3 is TGTGCCAGCTCACCATTTCGGGGCACCGGGGAGCTGTTTTTT.

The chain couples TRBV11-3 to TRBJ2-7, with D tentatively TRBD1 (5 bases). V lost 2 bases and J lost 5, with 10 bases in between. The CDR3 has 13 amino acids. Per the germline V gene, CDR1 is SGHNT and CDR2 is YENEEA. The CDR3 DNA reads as TGTGCCAGCAGCTTAAGGGGTAGGAACGAGCAGTACTTC. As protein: CASSLRGRNEQYF.

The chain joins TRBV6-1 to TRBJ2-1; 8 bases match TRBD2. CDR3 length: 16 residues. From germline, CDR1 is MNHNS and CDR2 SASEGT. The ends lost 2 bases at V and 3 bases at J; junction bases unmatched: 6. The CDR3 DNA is TGTGCCAGCAGTGAAAATTTAGCGGGGTACTACAATGAGCAGTTCTTC. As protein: CASSENLAGYYNEQFF.